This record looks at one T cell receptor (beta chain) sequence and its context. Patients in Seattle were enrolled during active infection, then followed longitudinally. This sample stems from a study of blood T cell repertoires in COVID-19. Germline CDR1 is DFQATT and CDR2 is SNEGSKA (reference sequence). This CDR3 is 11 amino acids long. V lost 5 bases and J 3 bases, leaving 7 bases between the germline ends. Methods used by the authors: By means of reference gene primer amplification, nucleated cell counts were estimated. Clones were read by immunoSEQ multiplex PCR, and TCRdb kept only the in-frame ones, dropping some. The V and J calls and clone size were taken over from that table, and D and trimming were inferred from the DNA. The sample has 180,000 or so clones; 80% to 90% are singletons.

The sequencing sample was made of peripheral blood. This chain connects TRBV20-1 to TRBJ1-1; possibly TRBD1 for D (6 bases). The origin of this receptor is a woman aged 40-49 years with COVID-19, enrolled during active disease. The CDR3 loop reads CSAPGDTEAFF. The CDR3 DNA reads TGCAGTGCTCCAGGGGACACTGAAGCTTTCTTT.